This entry features one TCR beta chain sequence. Its antigen remains unidentified. This specimen comes from a study of cytomegalovirus exposure and HLA in healthy donors. Study outcomes and limitations: Follow-up analysis later connected one missense variant in DCLRE1C with trimming of TCR beta V- and J-genes. It was 150 to 200 TCR beta chains that were listed as cytomegalovirus-associated.

CDR1 and CDR2 from the germline V gene are SGHAT and FQDESV (reference sequence). The CDR3 runs to 16 residues. The V end lost 4 bases, the J end lost 7 bases, and 22 bases lay between the germline ends. The PCR ran on 60 Vbeta and 13 Jbeta primers. The method was immunoSEQ multiplex PCR; TCRdb's version includes in-frame clones alone and lacks a portion of them. The data show fewer than 200,000 clones, with more than 65% seen just once and 2.8% held by the top ten. The sequenced sample was PBMCs. The receptor was isolated from a woman between 40 and 50 years old in good health and CMV-seropositive. This sequence joins TRBV11-1 and TRBJ2-5; D unresolved. The CDR3 DNA reads TGTGCCAGCAGCTCCGCGAACTATGGGTTAGAGCGGACCCAGTACTTC. Its translation: CASSSANYGLERTQYF.